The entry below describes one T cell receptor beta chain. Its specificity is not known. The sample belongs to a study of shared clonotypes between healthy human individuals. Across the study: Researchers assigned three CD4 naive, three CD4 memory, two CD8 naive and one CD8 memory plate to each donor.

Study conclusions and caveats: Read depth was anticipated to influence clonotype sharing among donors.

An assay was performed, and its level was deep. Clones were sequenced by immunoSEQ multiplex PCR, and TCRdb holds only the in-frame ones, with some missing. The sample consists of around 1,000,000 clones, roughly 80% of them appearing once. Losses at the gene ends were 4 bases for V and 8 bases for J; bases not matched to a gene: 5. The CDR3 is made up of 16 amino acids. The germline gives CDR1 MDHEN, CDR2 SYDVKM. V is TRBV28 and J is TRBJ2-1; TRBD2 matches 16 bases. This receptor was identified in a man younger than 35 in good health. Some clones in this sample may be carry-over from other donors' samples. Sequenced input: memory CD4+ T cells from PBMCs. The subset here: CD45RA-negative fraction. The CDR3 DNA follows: TGTGCCAGCAGTTGGGGACTAGCGGGAGGGCACCATGAGCAGTTCTTC. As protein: CASSWGLAGGHHEQFF.